This is a list of T cell receptor beta chains from one sample in a study of T cell responses to AZD1222 COVID-19 vaccine. Measured with immunoSEQ multiplex PCR; TCRdb has only the in-frame clones, and not every one. Seen here are about 140,000 clones, approximately 85% observed once, and the top ten hold 5.4%. Sequenced material: peripheral blood, taken 28 days after the second dose of the MenACWY control vaccine. These receptors were collected from an adult who received the MenACWY meningococcal vaccine as a control. Each CDR3 is given with its conserved first and last residue. The listing skips clone size in some rows; elsewhere it reads once, few, many or a size class.

abundance	v_gene	j_gene	CDR3aa
.	TRBV7-2	TRBJ1-2	CASSLEINYGYTF
.	TRBV5-6	TRBJ2-4	CASSPPQTKNIQYF
once	TRBV20-1	TRBJ2-7	CSASPRYEQYF
.	TRBV10-3	TRBJ2-1	CAISTGGLPDEQFF
.	TRBV7-9	TRBJ2-2	CASSRTSGGYTGELFF
.	TRBV3-1/TRBV3-2	TRBJ1-3	CASSQGGNRVSGNTIYF
.	TRBV12-5	TRBJ2-3	CASGSGQASTDTQYF
.	TRBV28	TRBJ2-7	CASRSSGSSYEQYF
.	TRBV2	TRBJ1-5	CASKGPNQPQHF
.	TRBV7-3	TRBJ1-6	CASSLLGGDNSPLHF
.	TRBV27	TRBJ1-3	CASSDRVSGNTIYF
.	TRBV6-5	TRBJ1-2	CASSLEIRGTNYGYTF
few	TRBV14	TRBJ1-6	CASSQGRTPLHF
.	TRBV4-3	TRBJ2-7	CASSQDPSGTNSYEQYF
.	TRBV5-1	TRBJ2-1	CASSARGTGTYNEQFF
.	TRBV3-1/TRBV3-2	TRBJ1-2	CASSLSALDGNYGYTF
few	TRBV11-3	TRBJ2-7	CASSSEPERGNYEQYF
.	TRBV12-5	TRBJ2-7	CASGDPGTGSYEQYF
.	TRBV7-2	TRBJ2-7	CASTLGLAGTYEQYF
.	TRBV7-9	TRBJ2-4	CASSPWTSGKNIQYF
.	TRBV10-3	TRBJ1-2	CAISESAANYGYTF
few	TRBV28	TRBJ1-2	CASSLQGYGYTF
.	TRBV20-1	TRBJ2-1	CSVGRYNEQFF
.	TRBV6-5	TRBJ2-5	CASTWSGTVRETQYF
.	TRBV24-1	TRBJ2-2	CATGRRNTGELFF
.	TRBV4-2	TRBJ1-1	CASSQETGVNTEAFF
.	TRBV10-3	TRBJ1-2	CAITARVAYGYTF
few	TRBV6-1	TRBJ1-5	CASSEVRGRSNQPQHF
.	TRBV2	TRBJ2-3	CASSEISKGGTDTQYF
.	TRBV5-4	TRBJ1-2	CASSVQGAHYGYTF
.	TRBV7-3	TRBJ1-1	CASSSYRLNTEAFF
.	TRBV7-2	TRBJ2-7	CASSSSGRGGEQYF
.	TRBV28	TRBJ1-6	CASRRGMGSPLHF
.	TRBV13	TRBJ1-2	CASSLGAGPYGYTF
.	TRBV6-5	TRBJ2-7	CASSSASLAGSYEQYF